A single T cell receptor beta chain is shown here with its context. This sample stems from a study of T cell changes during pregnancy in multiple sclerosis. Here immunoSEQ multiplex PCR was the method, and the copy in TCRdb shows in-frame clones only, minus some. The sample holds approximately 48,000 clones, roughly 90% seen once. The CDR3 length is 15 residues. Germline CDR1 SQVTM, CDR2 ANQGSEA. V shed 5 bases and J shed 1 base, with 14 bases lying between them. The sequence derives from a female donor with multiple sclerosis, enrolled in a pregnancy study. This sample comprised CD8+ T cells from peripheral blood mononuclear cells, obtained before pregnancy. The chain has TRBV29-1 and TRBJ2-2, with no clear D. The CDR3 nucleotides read TGCAGCGTTTCTCCAACTACCAAGAACACCGGGGAGCTGTTTTTT. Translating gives CSVSPTTKNTGELFF.